This T cell receptor (beta chain) was retrieved from a study of blood T cell repertoires in COVID-19 (dated by TCRdb to the early 2020s). About the full investigation: Samples covering the acute and convalescent phases of COVID-19 were provided by collaborators in the United States, Italy and Spain. The samples were drawn from the first 160 participants of the ongoing ImmuneRACE study and from 1,254 subjects provided by 6 global collaborators. Where available, HLA class I and class II types were taken from metadata supplied by the sample provider and were not determined by assay-based typing. Deeply sampled blood TCRbeta repertoires from subjects exposed to, actively infected with, or recovered from COVID-19 were included in the dataset. The sample metadata nearly always contained a de-identified subject ID, COVID-19 status, age in years and sex. The prospective study material was composed of cDNA or gDNA derived from T cells, B-cell-depleted T cells, or PBMCs. The repertoires were released in a freely available public database meant as a resource for research on the immune response to SARS-CoV-2. Here is what the overall study found, with its caveats: How much clinical and demographic metadata was included differed by source and by participant, and the metadata was provided uncurated.

The immunoSEQ Assay, a bias-controlled multiplex PCR, was used to amplify TCRbeta CDR3 regions from genomic DNA. In the authors' own workflow: The number of nucleated cells in each sample was estimated from the amplification of reference gene primers within the assay. To quantify the absolute abundance of each unique TCRbeta CDR3 rearrangement, sequence reads were collapsed and filtered. For each sample, productive Simpson clonality was calculated by taking the square root of Simpson's diversity index across productive rearrangements. TCRdb re-hosts the immuneACCESS table, in-frame sequences only. Its copies lack some clones; in the studies checked, an unresolved V gene accounts for under half of them, and the cause for the rest is not known. Clone size and the V and J calls come from that table; the DNA yielded D and trimming. The sample table records roughly 150,000 clones; more than 75% of these occur just once. The ten largest clones add up to just over 2.5% of the sample.

As regards this clone: It has no known antigen specificity. Base qualities are not provided; no much larger clone lies one nucleotide away.

The CDR3 sequence holds 12 residues, the cysteine and phenylalanine included. Only CDR3 DNA is held: 36 bases, read in frame from base 1. Trimming takes 5 bases from V and 4 bases from J, and the germline ends sit 6 bases apart. One collaborating source in Seattle enrolled patients during active infection and followed them longitudinally through the course of disease. The collaborating institutions used their own protocols to collect whole blood in K2EDTA tubes. For TCRbeta analysis, collaborator samples were shipped as frozen whole blood, as isolated PBMCs, or as DNA extracted from either sample type.

Material: peripheral blood. The V and J segments used are TRBV12-3 or TRBV12-4 and TRBJ1-5; the D gene is perhaps TRBD1, from 5 matching bases. The source is an elderly woman with COVID-19, enrolled during active disease. The CDR3 reads CASSQGNQPQHF. The base sequence is TGTGCCAGCAGTCAGGGAAATCAGCCCCAGCATTTT.